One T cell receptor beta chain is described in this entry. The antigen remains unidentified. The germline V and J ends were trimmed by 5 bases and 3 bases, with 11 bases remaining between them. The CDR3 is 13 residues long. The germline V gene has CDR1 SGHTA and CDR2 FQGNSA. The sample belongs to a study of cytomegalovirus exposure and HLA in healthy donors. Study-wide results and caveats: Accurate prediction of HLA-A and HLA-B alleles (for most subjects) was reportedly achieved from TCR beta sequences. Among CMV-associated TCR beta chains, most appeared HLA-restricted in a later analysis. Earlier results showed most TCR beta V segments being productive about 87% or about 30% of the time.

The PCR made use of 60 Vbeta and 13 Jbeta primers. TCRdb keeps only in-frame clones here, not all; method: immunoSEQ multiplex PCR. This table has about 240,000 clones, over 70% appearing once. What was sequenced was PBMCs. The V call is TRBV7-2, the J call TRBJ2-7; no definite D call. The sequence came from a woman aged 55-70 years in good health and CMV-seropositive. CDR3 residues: CASSPARYYEQYF. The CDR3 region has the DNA TGTGCCAGCAGCCCCGCCAGATACTACGAGCAGTACTTC.